This TCR beta chain was sequenced in a study of early T cells in non-severe SARS-CoV-2 infection. Study conclusions and caveats: Private and CD4 specificities were missed by VDJdb matching, which favored anti-spike CD8 responses.

Individually, cDNA molecules had unique molecular identifiers attached to them. In TCRdb, the 5' RACE reads were re-called with MiXCR into one record per CDR3 protein. The data show 65,000 to 90,000 distinct CDR3 sequences, around 12% seen once. In its sample, this clonotype was seen a few times. The antigen is not known. Material: whole blood. This TCR came from an adult who was a healthcare worker with PCR-confirmed SARS-CoV-2 infection or an uninfected control (not recorded which).

This CDR3 reads CSVEDGQGTYEQYF. DNA for the CDR3: TGCAGCGTTGAAGATGGGCAGGGGACCTACGAGCAGTACTTC. The chain is built from TRBV29-1 and TRBJ2-7; TRBD1 is a possible D gene (6 bases). The V and J ends lost 0 bases and 2 bases respectively, with 11 bases between them. Germline assignment: CDR1 SQVTM and CDR2 ANQGSEA. This CDR3 region has 14 residues.